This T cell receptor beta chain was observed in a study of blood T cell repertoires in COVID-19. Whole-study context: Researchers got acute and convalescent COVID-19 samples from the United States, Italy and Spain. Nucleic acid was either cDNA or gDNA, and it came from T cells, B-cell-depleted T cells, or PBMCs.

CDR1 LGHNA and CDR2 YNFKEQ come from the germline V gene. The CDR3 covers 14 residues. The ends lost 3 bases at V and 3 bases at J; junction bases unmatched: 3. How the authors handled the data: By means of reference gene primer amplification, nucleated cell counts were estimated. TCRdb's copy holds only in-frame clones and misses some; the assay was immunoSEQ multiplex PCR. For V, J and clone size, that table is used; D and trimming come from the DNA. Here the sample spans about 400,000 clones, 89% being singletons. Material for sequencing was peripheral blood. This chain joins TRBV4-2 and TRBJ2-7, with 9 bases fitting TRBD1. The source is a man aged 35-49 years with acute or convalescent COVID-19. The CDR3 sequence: CASSQTGGVYEQYF. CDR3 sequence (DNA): TGTGCCAGCAGCCAGACAGGGGGAGTCTACGAGCAGTACTTC.